Many counts were recorded for the clone carrying this T cell receptor beta chain. What it recognizes is unknown. The data stem from a study of CD8+CD57+ T cells in acquired aplastic anemia. The study, taken as a whole, reports: It was found that roughly 29 CD8+ CDR3 sequences were shared between patients and controls.

The ends were cut back, 5 bases at V and 6 bases at J, with 14 bases in the middle. This CDR3 is built from 14 residues. CDR1 is LNHDA and CDR2 is SQIVND in the germline V gene (reference sequence). Patients included in sequencing had previously demonstrated CD8+CD57+ cell expansion by flow cytometry. Acquired aplastic anemia of severe grade affected all patients. Researchers used genomic DNA as the template to profile TCR beta VDJ and CDR3. TCRdb reanalysed the reads using MiXCR and keeps one entry per CDR3 protein. Here the sample spans 160,000 or so distinct CDR3 sequences, 40% to 55% being singletons.

The source material was sorted CD4+, CD8+, or CD8+CD57+ T cells (not recorded which) from PBMCs. V and J are TRBV19 and TRBJ2-1; no clear D. The clonotype comes from a human donor with aplastic anemia. The CDR3 reads CASSEIQSRNEQFF. CDR3 DNA sequence: TGTGCCAGTAGTGAGATACAGTCCCGCAATGAGCAGTTCTTC.